This T cell receptor (beta chain) was retrieved from a study of T cells in Graves' hyperthyroidism and ophthalmopathy. Trimming cost V 5 bases and J 1 base, with 15 bases left between them. CDR3 length: 16 amino acids. Germline V gene sequence: CDR1 SGHNT, CDR2 YYREEE (reference sequence). For this clonotype: What it binds is unknown.

The source material, RNA transcripts, was used to amplify TCR beta CDR3 regions. HTBI primers were employed in a first-round RT-PCR of the TCR CDR3. TCRdb used MiXCR to reprocess the multiplex PCR reads, holding one entry per CDR3 protein. Altogether under 300,000 distinct CDR3 sequences are present, roughly an eighth being singletons, with the ten largest covering under 8%. Findings of the study overall: Blood held most thyroid clonotypes expanded above 0.001 frequency.

The sequence was collected from a woman in her 40s with Graves' hyperthyroidism. Sequencing was carried out using blood. V gene TRBV5-4 combines with J gene TRBJ2-2, with D tentatively TRBD2 (5 bases). DNA for the CDR3: TGTGCCAGCAGAGTTACTAGTCTGGGGAACACCGGGGAGCTGTTTTTT. This translates into CASRVTSLGNTGELFF. Looking up the rest from reference TRBV5-4 and TRBJ2-2 gives the full variable domain: ETGVTQSPTHLIKTRGQQVTLRCSSQSGHNTVSWYQQALGQGPQFIFQYYREEENGRGNFPPRFSGLQFPNYSSELNVNALELDDSALYLCASRVTSLGNTGELFFGEGSRLTVL.